The 5 T cell receptor beta chains below all came from one sample that was sequenced in a study of PD-L1 blockade in urothelial cancer. This sample's time point: pretreatment peripheral blood. Sequencing was performed with immunoSEQ multiplex PCR; in TCRdb, only in-frame clones are kept and a portion is missing. The sample lists around 45,000 clones, roughly four fifths seen once, with around 1.5% in the top ten. The specimen was PBMCs, collected around atezolizumab (anti-PD-L1) treatment. The receptors stem from a man aged 50 to 60 with urothelial cancer.

The chain employs TRBV5-4 and TRBJ2-7; 8 nucleotides align to TRBD2. Germline V gene sequence: CDR1 SGHNT, CDR2 YYREEE (reference sequence). The length of the CDR3 is 12 residues. J was trimmed by 12 bases and V by 0 bases; bases with no gene match: 5. The CDR3 bases are TGTGCCAGCAGCTTGGCCGGGGGGGCGTCGTACTTC. This sequence encodes CASSLAGGASYF.

The rearrangement joins TRBV11-2 to TRBJ2-1; possibly TRBD2 for D (5 bases). CDR1 is SGHAT, CDR2 FQNNGV, per germline. The ends were cut back, 4 bases at V and 5 bases at J, with 9 bases in the middle. The CDR3 has 13 amino acids. CDR3 region: CASSSRADNEQFF. In DNA, the CDR3 is TGTGCCAGCAGCTCCCGAGCGGACAATGAGCAGTTCTTC.

DNA of the CDR3: TGTGCCAGCAGCCCTACCCCACCCCAAGAGACCCAGTACTTC. This gives the protein CASSPTPPQETQYF. The V call is TRBV11-2, the J call TRBJ2-5; D is unresolved. The V end was cut by 5 bases, the J end by 1 base, with 11 bases between. Germline lookup yields CDR1 SGHAT and CDR2 FQNNGV. This CDR3 has 14 amino acids.

Concerning this clone itself: The junction departs from the called germline gene at one end, perhaps through a read error. The V call is TRBV7-7, the J call TRBJ2-1; no definite D call. The germline V gene encodes CDR1 SSHAT and CDR2 FNYEAQ (reference sequence). The CDR3 length is 13 residues. CDR3 DNA: TGTGCTAGCAGCTTATCCGGCTACAATGAGCAGTTCTTC. It specifies CASSLSGYNEQFF.

The V and J genes are TRBV29-1 and TRBJ1-5, with no clear D. This CDR3 spans 13 amino acids. Germline V gives CDR1 SQVTM, CDR2 ANQGSEA. Trimming pared 5 bases from V and 5 bases from J, leaving 13 bases between. The CDR3 is CSVRRSFDQPQHF. DNA for the CDR3: TGCAGCGTTAGGAGGTCTTTCGATCAGCCCCAGCATTTT. The full variable domain, completed using reference TRBV29-1 and TRBJ1-5, is SAVISQKPSRDICQRGTSLTIQCQVDSQVTMMFWYRQQPGQSLTLIATANQGSEATYESGFVIDKFPISRPNLTFSTLTVSNMSPEDSSIYLCSVRRSFDQPQHFGDGTRLSIL.